One and the same sample provided the 20 T cell receptor beta chains below, sequenced in a study of cytomegalovirus exposure and HLA in healthy donors. PCR was performed using 60 Vbeta and 13 Jbeta primers. Only in-frame clones appear in the TCRdb table, and some are missing; sequencing was by immunoSEQ multiplex PCR. The sample contains about 230,000 clones, about 77% of which appear only once. The sample was PBMCs. These receptors were taken from a boy aged 5-17 years in good health and CMV-seronegative.

This clone was counted once. The rearrangement links TRBV27 to TRBJ1-2, with TRBD1 identical over 7 bases. The CDR3 spans 14 residues. The V gene's germline CDR1 is MNHEY and CDR2 SMNVEV (reference sequence). J was trimmed by 5 bases and V by 5 bases; bases with no gene match: 8. CDR3 sequence reads: CASSPGTGVYGYTF. CDR3 bases: TGTGCCAGCAGTCCAGGCACAGGGGTTTATGGCTACACCTTC.

The chain employs TRBV7-2 and TRBJ2-4, with a weak D call TRBD1 (6 bases). V lost 1 base to trimming and J lost 6 bases, with 7 bases between them. The CDR3 is 13 residues long. CDR1 and CDR2 (germline): SGHTA, FQGNSA. This CDR3 reads CASSLEGGNIQYF. CDR3 in DNA: TGTGCCAGCAGCTTAGAAGGGGGAAACATTCAGTACTTC.

The V call is TRBV6-1, the J call TRBJ1-1; no firm D call. The CDR3 extends over 14 amino acids. Trimming took 2 bases from V and 7 from J, leaving 14 bases between them. The V gene's germline CDR1 is MNHNS and CDR2 SASEGT. This chain's CDR3 is CASSEISRSGEAFF. The CDR3 DNA follows: TGTGCCAGCAGTGAAATTAGTCGGTCAGGTGAAGCTTTCTTT.

This chain connects TRBV19 to TRBJ2-1, with 10 bases that match TRBD2. The CDR3 is 16 residues long. CDR1 is LNHDA and CDR2 is SQIVND in the germline V gene (reference sequence). The V gene end was trimmed by 3 bases and the J gene end by 4 bases; junction bases not matched to a gene: 6. CDR3 residues: CASSIPGLAVYNEQFF. CDR3 DNA sequence: TGTGCCAGTAGTATTCCCGGACTAGCGGTTTACAATGAGCAGTTCTTC.

The V and J genes are TRBV27 and TRBJ2-5; 11 bases match TRBD2. Germline V gene sequence: CDR1 MNHEY, CDR2 SMNVEV (reference sequence). This CDR3 comprises 15 residues. The trim removed 3 bases at V and 4 bases at J, leaving 4 bases unmatched. CDR3 coding DNA: TGTGCCAGCAGTTTGGGGACTAGCGGAGCAGAGACCCAGTACTTC. Translating gives CASSLGTSGAETQYF.

This clone was picked up a small number of times. The rearrangement uses TRBV19 and TRBJ2-1; 10 bases line up with TRBD1. The CDR3 is 15 residues long. Germline trimming cut 3 bases from V and 8 bases from J; bases unmatched to any gene: 7. Germline V gene sequence: CDR1 LNHDA, CDR2 SQIVND (reference sequence). CDR3 DNA sequence: TGTGCCAGTAGTATTACCGGGACAGGGGCCGATGAGCAGTTCTTC. This sequence encodes CASSITGTGADEQFF.

This sequence joins TRBV30 and TRBJ2-1; the D gene is possibly TRBD1 (6 bases). Between the trimmed V and J ends, which lost 3 bases and 3 bases, there was a span of 12 bases. Germline CDR1 is GTSNPN and CDR2 is SVGIG (reference sequence). The CDR3 is made up of 14 amino acids. The CDR3 loop is CAWRAVGGYNEQFF. The CDR3 region has the DNA TGTGCCTGGAGGGCCGTAGGGGGCTACAATGAGCAGTTCTTC.

This clone was observed a handful of times. The rearrangement joins TRBV30 to TRBJ2-5; 14 nucleotides agree with TRBD2. The CDR3 runs 16 residues. Germline-derived CDR1 and CDR2 are GTSNPN and SVGIG (reference sequence). J was trimmed by 5 bases and V by 4 bases; bases with no gene match: 9. The CDR3 reads CAWTDGTSGSEETQYF. The CDR3 DNA reads as TGTGCCTGGACTGATGGGACTAGCGGGAGTGAGGAGACCCAGTACTTC.

This chain uses TRBV11-2 with TRBJ1-2; the match to TRBD1 covers 9 bases. The V gene end was trimmed by 5 bases and the J gene end by 12 bases; junction bases not matched to a gene: 10. Germline V gene lookup returns CDR1 SGHAT and CDR2 FQNNGV. There are 13 residues in the CDR3. The CDR3 protein is CASSPQGQGGDTF. The CDR3 DNA reads as TGTGCCAGCAGCCCGCAGGGACAGGGAGGCGACACCTTC.

This chain joins TRBV7-9 and TRBJ1-4; maybe TRBD1 (5 bases). This CDR3 contains 14 residues. Germline assignment: CDR1 SEHNR and CDR2 FQNEAQ (reference sequence). V was cut by 0 bases and J by 6 bases, with 8 bases left in between. The CDR3 here is CASSLARDYEKLFF. CDR3 coding DNA: TGTGCCAGCAGCTTAGCCAGGGACTATGAAAAACTGTTTTTT.

The J gene is TRBJ1-1, the V gene TRBV5-4, with 7 bases identical to TRBD1. The CDR3 has 15 residues. J lost 8 bases, V lost 3 bases, and 13 bases had no gene match. The germline gives CDR1 SGHNT, CDR2 YYREEE (reference sequence). The CDR3 here is CASSSQTGAPTEAFF. The CDR3 nucleotides read TGTGCCAGCAGCTCTCAAACAGGGGCCCCAACGGAAGCTTTCTTT.

This chain joins TRBV19 and TRBJ2-7, with D unresolved. The CDR3 is 12 residues long. Trimming left V 5 bases short and J 3 bases short, with 8 bases between. Germline CDR1 is LNHDA and CDR2 is SQIVND (reference sequence). CDR3 loop: CASSRSSYEQYF. As DNA, the CDR3 is TGTGCCAGTAGTCGGAGTAGCTACGAGCAGTACTTC.

The chain employs TRBV19 and TRBJ2-1; maybe TRBD2 (5 bases). Trimming took off 6 bases at V and 2 bases at J, with 14 bases between the two ends. Germline loops: CDR1 LNHDA, CDR2 SQIVND (reference sequence). The CDR3 contains 15 residues. The chain's CDR3 is CASSQLGTTYNEQFF. Written as DNA, the CDR3 is TGTGCCAGTAGCCAACTAGGCACAACCTACAATGAGCAGTTCTTC.

This clone was counted once. The chain carries TRBV6-4 and TRBJ2-6, with a weak D call TRBD1 (6 bases). The V gene lost 3 bases and the J gene lost 0 bases, with 12 bases spanning the gap. The CDR3 spans 17 residues. The V gene's germline CDR1 is MRHNA and CDR2 SNTAGT. The CDR3 spells CASSEGASGSGANVLTF. The CDR3, as DNA: TGTGCCAGCAGTGAGGGGGCCAGTGGCTCTGGGGCCAACGTCCTGACTTTC.

The chain employs TRBV10-3 and TRBJ1-2; D might be TRBD1 (5 bases). CDR1 is ENHRY, CDR2 SYGVKD, per germline. V was cut by 10 bases and J by 2 bases, with 11 bases left in between. The CDR3 totals 12 residues. The CDR3 spells CATLGGNYGYTF. The CDR3 nucleotides are TGTGCCACGCTCGGGGGAAACTATGGCTACACCTTC.

A word on this clone: The junction departs from the called germline gene at one end, perhaps through a read error. Other DNA sequences in this sample translate to the same CDR3. V usage is TRBV2 and J usage is TRBJ1-1; the D gene is possibly TRBD1 (6 bases). There are 14 residues in the CDR3. The germline V gene has CDR1 SNHLY and CDR2 FYNNEI. CDR3 nucleotides: TGTGCCAGCTATTATTTAGGGGGGGACGCTGAAGCTTTTTTT. Protein sequence: CASYYLGGDAEAFF. The variable domain in full, completed from reference TRBV2 and TRBJ1-1, reads EPEVTQTPSHQVTQMGQEVILRCVPISNHLYFYWYRQILGQKVEFLVSFYNNEISEKSEIFDDQFSVERPDGSNFTLKIRSTKLEDSAMYFCASYYLGGDAEAFFGQGTRLTVV.

For this clone: This CDR3 is also generated by other DNA sequences in the sample. This chain links TRBV9 with TRBJ1-6; no reliable D call. V lost 0 bases to trimming and J lost 7 bases, with 5 bases between them. Looked up from germline, CDR1 is SGDLS and CDR2 is YYNGEE. The CDR3 runs 13 residues. In DNA form, the CDR3 reads TGTGCCAGCAGCGTAGTACAAAATTCACCCCTCCACTTT. This gives the protein CASSVVQNSPLHF.

There are a few counts of this clone. The chain is built from TRBV6-6 and TRBJ1-1; D might be TRBD1 (6 bases). The germline V and J ends were trimmed by 7 bases and 4 bases, with 10 bases remaining between them. The CDR3 runs 12 residues. Germline V gives CDR1 MNHNY, CDR2 SVGAGI (reference sequence). CDR3 amino acids: CASKAGATEAFF. The CDR3 nucleotides read TGTGCCAGCAAGGCGGGGGCCACTGAAGCTTTCTTT.

In DNA form, the CDR3 reads TGCGCCAGCAGCTACGGGACAGGGGAAACTGAAGCTTTCTTT. This sequence encodes CASSYGTGETEAFF. This sequence joins TRBV5-1 and TRBJ1-1; 10 bases align to TRBD1. Germline lookup yields CDR1 SGHRS and CDR2 YFSETQ. V was pared by 3 bases and J by 5 bases, with 4 bases of the junction left unmatched. The CDR3 runs to 14 residues. Filled out from reference TRBV5-1 and TRBJ1-1, the complete variable domain reads KAGVTQTPRYLIKTRGQQVTLSCSPISGHRSVSWYQQTPGQGLQFLFEYFSETQRNKGNFPGRFSGRQFSNSRSEMNVSTLELGDSALYLCASSYGTGETEAFFGQGTRLTVV.

The gene calls are TRBV6-5 and TRBJ2-3; the match to TRBD2 covers 9 bases. Germline CDR1 is MNHEY and CDR2 is SVGAGI. There are 15 residues in the CDR3. V was clipped by 4 bases and J by 1 base; unmatched bases: 3. This chain's CDR3 is CASSSLAGGTDTQYF. CDR3 DNA sequence: TGTGCCAGCAGTTCATTAGCGGGAGGCACAGATACGCAGTATTTT.